This TCR beta chain was captured by sequencing in a study of blood T cell repertoires in COVID-19. Overall study: The United States, Italy and Spain supplied acute and convalescent COVID-19 samples. Sample material is recorded as cDNA or gDNA derived from T cells, B-cell-depleted T cells, or PBMCs.

CDR3 length equals 12 residues. Germline loops: CDR1 LNHDA, CDR2 SQIVND (reference sequence). V lost 11 bases and J 1 base, leaving 9 bases between the germline ends. As concerns this clone: The sample holds other DNA sequences that translate to the same CDR3.

Per the original data handling: Reference gene primer amplification yielded estimated nucleated cell counts. Libraries were prepared by immunoSEQ multiplex PCR; TCRdb keeps only in-frame clonotypes and omits some of them. The D gene and trimming were derived from the DNA, and the V and J assignments and clone size from that table. The table includes 140,000 to 150,000 clones, about 85% detected once. The chain uses TRBV19 and TRBJ1-5; D gene ambiguous. This clonotype was obtained from a middle-aged woman with active or convalescent COVID-19. The sequenced sample consisted of peripheral blood. The DNA for the CDR3 is TGTGCCTCCCGGTCGAGCAATCAGCCCCAGCATTTT. Protein sequence: CASRSSNQPQHF.